This T cell receptor beta chain was identified during a study of T cell responses to AZD1222 COVID-19 vaccine. Repertoires were generated with immunoSEQ multiplex PCR, while TCRdb's copy carries only in-frame clones and drops some. Here the sample spans roughly 180,000 clones, about 91% being singletons. The CDR3 loop spans 13 amino acids. CDR1 is SGHRS, CDR2 YFSETQ, per germline. Trimming stripped 3 bases from V and 2 bases from J, with 9 bases between. The receptor was derived from an adult who received the AZD1222 COVID-19 vaccine. This chain uses TRBV5-1 with TRBJ2-7; D unresolved. Specimen: peripheral blood, collected 28 days after the second AZD1222 dose. The CDR3 DNA is TGCGCCAGCAGCTACCAGGAAGCCTACGAGCAGTACTTC. This sequence encodes CASSYQEAYEQYF.